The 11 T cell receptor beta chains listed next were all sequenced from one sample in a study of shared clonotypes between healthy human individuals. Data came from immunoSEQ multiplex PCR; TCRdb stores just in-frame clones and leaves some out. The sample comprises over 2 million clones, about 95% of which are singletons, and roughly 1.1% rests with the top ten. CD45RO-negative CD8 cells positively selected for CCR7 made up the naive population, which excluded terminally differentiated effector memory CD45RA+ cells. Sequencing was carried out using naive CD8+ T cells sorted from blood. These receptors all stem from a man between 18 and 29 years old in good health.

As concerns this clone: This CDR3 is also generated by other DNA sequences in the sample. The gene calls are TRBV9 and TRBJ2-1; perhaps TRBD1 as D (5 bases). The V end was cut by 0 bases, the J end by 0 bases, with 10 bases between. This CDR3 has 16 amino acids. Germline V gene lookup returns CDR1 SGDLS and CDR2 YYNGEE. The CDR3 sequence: CASSVVGQSSYNEQFF. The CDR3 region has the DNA TGTGCCAGCAGCGTAGTTGGACAAAGCTCCTACAATGAGCAGTTCTTC.

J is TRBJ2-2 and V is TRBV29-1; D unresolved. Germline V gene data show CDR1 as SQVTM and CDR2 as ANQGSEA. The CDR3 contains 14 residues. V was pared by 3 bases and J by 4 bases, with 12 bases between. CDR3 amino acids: CSVEAVDRTGELFF. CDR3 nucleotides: TGCAGCGTTGAGGCGGTGGACCGCACCGGGGAGCTGTTTTTT.

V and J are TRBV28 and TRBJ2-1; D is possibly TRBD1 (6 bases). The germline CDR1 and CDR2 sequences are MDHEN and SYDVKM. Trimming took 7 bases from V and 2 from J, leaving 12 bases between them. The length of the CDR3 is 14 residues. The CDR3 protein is CASTEQGTYNEQFF. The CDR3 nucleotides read TGTGCCAGCACTGAACAGGGAACCTACAATGAGCAGTTCTTC.

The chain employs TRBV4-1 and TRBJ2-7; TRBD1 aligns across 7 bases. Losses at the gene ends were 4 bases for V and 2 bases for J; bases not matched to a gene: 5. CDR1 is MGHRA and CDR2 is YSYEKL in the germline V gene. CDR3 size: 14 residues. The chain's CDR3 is CASSRGQETYEQYF. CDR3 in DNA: TGCGCCAGCAGCCGTGGACAGGAAACCTACGAGCAGTACTTC.

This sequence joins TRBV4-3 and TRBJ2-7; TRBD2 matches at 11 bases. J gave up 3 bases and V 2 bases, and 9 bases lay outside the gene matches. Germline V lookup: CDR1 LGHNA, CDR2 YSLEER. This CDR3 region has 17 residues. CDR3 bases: TGCGCCAGCAGCCAACTAACTAGCGGGAGCGTTGACTACGAGCAGTACTTC. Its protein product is CASSQLTSGSVDYEQYF.

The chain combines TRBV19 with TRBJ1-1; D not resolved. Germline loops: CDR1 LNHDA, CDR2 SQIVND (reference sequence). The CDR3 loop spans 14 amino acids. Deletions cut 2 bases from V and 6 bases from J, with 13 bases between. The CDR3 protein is CASSISGFSAEAFF. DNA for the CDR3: TGTGCCAGTAGTATAAGTGGCTTTTCGGCTGAAGCTTTCTTT.

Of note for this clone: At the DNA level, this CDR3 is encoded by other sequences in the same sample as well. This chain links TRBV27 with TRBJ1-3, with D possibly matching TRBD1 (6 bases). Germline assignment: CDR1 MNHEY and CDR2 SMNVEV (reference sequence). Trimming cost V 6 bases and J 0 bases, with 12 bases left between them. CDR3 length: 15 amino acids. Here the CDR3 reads CASSLQGGSGNTIYF. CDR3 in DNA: TGTGCCAGCAGCCTACAGGGCGGCTCTGGAAACACCATATATTTT.

This CDR3 reads CASKRGPTRNEQFF. In DNA form, the CDR3 reads TGTGCTTCCAAACGGGGGCCCACTAGGAATGAGCAGTTCTTC. V and J are TRBV2 and TRBJ2-1, with D perhaps assigned TRBD1 or TRBD2 (6 bases each). Germline CDR1 SNHLY, CDR2 FYNNEI. CDR3 length equals 14 residues. Supplemented by reference TRBV2 and TRBJ2-1, the full variable domain reads EPEVTQTPSHQVTQMGQEVILRCVPISNHLYFYWYRQILGQKVEFLVSFYNNEISEKSEIFDDQFSVERPDGSNFTLKIRSTKLEDSAMYFCASKRGPTRNEQFFGPGTRLTVL.

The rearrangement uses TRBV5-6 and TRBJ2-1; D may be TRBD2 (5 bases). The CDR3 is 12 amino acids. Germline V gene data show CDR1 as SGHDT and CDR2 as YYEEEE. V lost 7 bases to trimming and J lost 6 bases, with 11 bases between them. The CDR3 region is CASRLGGNEQFF. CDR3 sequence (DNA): TGTGCCAGCCGACTCGGAGGCAATGAGCAGTTCTTC.

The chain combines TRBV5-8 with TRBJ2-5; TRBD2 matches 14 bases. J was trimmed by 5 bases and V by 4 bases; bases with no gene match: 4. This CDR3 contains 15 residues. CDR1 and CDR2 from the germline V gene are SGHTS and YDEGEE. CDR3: CASSKGTSGGETQYF. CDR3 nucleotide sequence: TGTGCCAGCAGCAAAGGGACTAGCGGGGGTGAGACCCAGTACTTC.

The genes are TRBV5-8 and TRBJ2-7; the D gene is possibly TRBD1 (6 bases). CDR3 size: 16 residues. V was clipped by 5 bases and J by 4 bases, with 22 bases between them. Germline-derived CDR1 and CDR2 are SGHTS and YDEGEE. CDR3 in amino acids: CASSFGWGPDLYEQYF. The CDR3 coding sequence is TGTGCCAGCAGTTTTGGGTGGGGGCCCGATCTTTACGAGCAGTACTTC.